This is a list of T cell receptor beta chains from one sample in a study of blood T cell repertoires in COVID-19. TCRdb's table, derived via immunoSEQ multiplex PCR, lists solely in-frame clones and lacks some. The table shows a few hundred thousand clones, with around 85% occurring only once. The sequencing sample was made of PBMCs or T cells enriched from blood (not recorded which). These receptor sequences come from a woman between 45 and 60 years old who had recovered from COVID-19. The CDR3 runs from the conserved cysteine through the conserved F or W. The order of the fields is clone size, V gene, J gene, CDR3 protein. A clone size is listed for some rows: how often the clone was seen (once, few, many), or a class if it is expanded.

once	TRBV9	TRBJ1-1	CASSVAGENTEAFF
.	TRBV7-2	TRBJ2-2	CASSSQRRTGELFF
once	TRBV2	TRBJ2-2	CASRETSGFTGELFF
few	TRBV4-2	TRBJ2-7	CASSPQLGTYEQYF
.	TRBV14	TRBJ2-5	CASSPYSGGETQYF
.	TRBV14	TRBJ1-2	CASSQTGYGYTF
once	TRBV7-9	TRBJ1-4	CASSLPNVAANEKLFF
once	TRBV7-2	TRBJ1-5	CASSLQARESQHF
.	TRBV19	TRBJ1-2	CASSIAVNYGYTF
.	TRBV24-1	TRBJ2-5	CATSDPEETQYF
.	TRBV4-3	TRBJ1-2	CASSQDSGGQHYGHTF
.	TRBV18	TRBJ1-6	CASSPDRDSPLHF
.	TRBV5-8	TRBJ2-7	CASSSTMANEQYF
.	TRBV2	TRBJ1-5	CASSRDRVDQPQHF
.	TRBV7-2	TRBJ1-2	CASSAPGGMRYTF
.	TRBV20-1	TRBJ1-1	CSARDKEEAFF
few	TRBV10-1	TRBJ2-2	CASSQDRGTGELFF
.	TRBV9	TRBJ1-4	CASSVGYGAGEKLFF
.	TRBV28	TRBJ1-2	CASEGRSGGNYGYTF
.	TRBV3-1/TRBV3-2	TRBJ2-7	CASSQVYSLEQYF
.	TRBV24-1	TRBJ2-5	CATSKPGEETQYF
.	TRBV3-1/TRBV3-2	TRBJ1-3	CASSRVRENSGNTIYF
.	TRBV7-8	TRBJ1-6	CASSFHPRVVNSPLHF
.	TRBV28	TRBJ1-6	CASRPGSYNSPLHF
.	TRBV12-3/TRBV12-4	TRBJ1-1	CASSLAGGSEAFF
.	TRBV5-1	TRBJ1-2	CASRTGNDYGYTF
.	TRBV21-1	TRBJ1-4	CASRRHATNEKLFF
.	TRBV28	TRBJ2-5	CASSDSGDQETQYF
.	TRBV7-8	TRBJ2-1	CASIRGGYNNEQFF
.	TRBV19	TRBJ2-3	CASSIDASGYTQYF
.	TRBV27	TRBJ1-5	CASSLRGNQPQHF
.	TRBV27	TRBJ2-1	CASSLRADLTNEQFF
.	TRBV28	TRBJ1-4	CASRQTPGEKLFF
once	TRBV4-1	TRBJ1-5	CASSQVQGQGVWPQHF
.	TRBV9	TRBJ1-2	CASSADRGISGYTF
.	TRBV7-8	TRBJ1-1	CASSHPRSPGSRVGTEAFF
.	TRBV18	TRBJ2-7	CASSPPGQGSYEQYF
few	TRBV14	TRBJ1-4	CASSQDGLRNEKLFF
.	TRBV30	TRBJ1-2	CAWSVIGGGYGYTF
once	TRBV7-2	TRBJ2-7	CASSFRDNSYEQYF
few	TRBV30	TRBJ1-4	CAWSSGEKLFF
.	TRBV15	TRBJ2-1	CATSSGTSGNNEQFF
once	TRBV4-3	TRBJ2-1	CASSPEYYNEQFF
.	TRBV7-2	TRBJ2-5	CASSLTSDTETQYF
once	TRBV19	TRBJ1-6	CASSIRQMTRRSPLHF
.	TRBV14	TRBJ2-7	CASSQLAGALLKQYF
.	TRBV7-2	TRBJ2-5	CASSPGPEREMSETQYF
.	TRBV6-5	TRBJ1-5	CASSYKREVLSAQHF